The T cell receptor beta chain under discussion was sequenced for a study of T cells in Graves' hyperthyroidism and ophthalmopathy. The CDR3 loop spans 14 amino acids. Germline V gives CDR1 DFQATT, CDR2 SNEGSKA (reference sequence). Trimming removed 2 bases from V and 8 bases from J, with 17 bases in between. It was RNA transcripts that yielded the amplified TCR beta CDR3 regions. HTBI primers drove first-round RT-PCR of the TCR CDR3. TCRdb itself ran the multiplex PCR reads through MiXCR, one entry per CDR3 protein. The sample has approximately 95,000 distinct CDR3 sequences, around 37% seen once. Uncontrolled infections, other autoimmune diseases, pregnancy or lactation led to exclusion of patients. This clonotype was recorded at least ten times.

The receptor's source is a woman in her twenties or thirties with Graves' hyperthyroidism. The chain has TRBV20-1 and TRBJ2-3; D gene ambiguous. The material sequenced was peripheral blood or thyroid tissue (not recorded which). CDR3 nucleotides: TGCAGTGCTAGAACATTGAGTATGGTGGGTACGCAGTATTTT. This sequence encodes CSARTLSMVGTQYF.